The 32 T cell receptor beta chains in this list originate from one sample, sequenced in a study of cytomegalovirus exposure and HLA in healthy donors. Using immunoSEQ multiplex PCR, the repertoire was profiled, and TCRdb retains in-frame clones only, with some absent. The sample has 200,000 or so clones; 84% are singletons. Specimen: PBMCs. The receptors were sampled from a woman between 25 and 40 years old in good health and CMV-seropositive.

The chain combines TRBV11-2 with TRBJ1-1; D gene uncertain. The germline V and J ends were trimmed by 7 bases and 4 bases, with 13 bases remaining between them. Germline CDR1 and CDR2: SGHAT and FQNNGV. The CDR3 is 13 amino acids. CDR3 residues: CASTKTLSTEAFF. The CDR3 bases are TGTGCCAGCACCAAGACACTTAGCACTGAAGCTTTCTTT.

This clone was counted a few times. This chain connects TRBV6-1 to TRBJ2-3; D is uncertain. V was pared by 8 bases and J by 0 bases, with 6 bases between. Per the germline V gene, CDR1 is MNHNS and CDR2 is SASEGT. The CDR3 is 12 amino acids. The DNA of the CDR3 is TGTGCCAGCGACTCTAGCACAGATACGCAGTATTTT. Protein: CASDSSTDTQYF.

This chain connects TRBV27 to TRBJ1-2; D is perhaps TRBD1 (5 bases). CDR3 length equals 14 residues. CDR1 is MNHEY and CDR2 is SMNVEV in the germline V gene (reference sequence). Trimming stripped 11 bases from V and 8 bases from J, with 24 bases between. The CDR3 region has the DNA TGTGCCCCACCGCGGAGGGGCCCGGGCTACGGCTACACCTTC. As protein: CAPPRRGPGYGYTF.

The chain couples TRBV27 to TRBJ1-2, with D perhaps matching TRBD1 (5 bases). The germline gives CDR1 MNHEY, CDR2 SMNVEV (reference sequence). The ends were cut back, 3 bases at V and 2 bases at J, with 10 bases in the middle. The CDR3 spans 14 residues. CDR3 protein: CASSFAGRNYGYTF. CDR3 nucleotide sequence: TGTGCCAGCAGTTTTGCGGGGCGGAACTATGGCTACACCTTC.

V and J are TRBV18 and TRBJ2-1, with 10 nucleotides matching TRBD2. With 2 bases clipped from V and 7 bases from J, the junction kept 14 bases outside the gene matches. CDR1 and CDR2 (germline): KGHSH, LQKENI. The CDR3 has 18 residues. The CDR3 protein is CASSPGPRLAGVWNEQFF. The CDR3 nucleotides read TGTGCCAGCTCACCAGGCCCTCGGCTAGCGGGAGTGTGGAATGAGCAGTTCTTC.

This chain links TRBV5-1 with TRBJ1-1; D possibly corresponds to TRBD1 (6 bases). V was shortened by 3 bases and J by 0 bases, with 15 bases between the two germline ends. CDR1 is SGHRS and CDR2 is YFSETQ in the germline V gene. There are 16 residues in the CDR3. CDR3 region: CASSSSARGLNTEAFF. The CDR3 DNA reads TGCGCCAGCAGCTCAAGCGCCAGGGGCTTGAACACTGAAGCTTTCTTT.

The CDR3 region has the DNA TGTGCCAGCAGCGTAGCCGGGAACTACAATGAGCAGTTCTTC. As protein: CASSVAGNYNEQFF. The chain joins TRBV9 to TRBJ2-1; D might be TRBD2 (5 bases). CDR1 is SGDLS, CDR2 YYNGEE, per germline. V lost 0 bases, J lost 3 bases, and 7 bases lay in between. CDR3 size: 14 residues. Supplemented by reference TRBV9 and TRBJ2-1, the full variable domain reads DSGVTQTPKHLITATGQRVTLRCSPRSGDLSVYWYQQSLDQGLQFLIQYYNGEERAKGNILERFSAQQFPDLHSELNLSSLELGDSALYFCASSVAGNYNEQFFGPGTRLTVL.

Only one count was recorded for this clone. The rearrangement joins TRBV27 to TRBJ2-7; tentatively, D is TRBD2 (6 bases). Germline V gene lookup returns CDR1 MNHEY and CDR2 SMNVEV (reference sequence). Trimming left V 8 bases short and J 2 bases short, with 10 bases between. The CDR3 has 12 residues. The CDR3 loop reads CASPTSTYEQYF. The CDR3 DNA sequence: TGTGCCAGCCCTACTAGCACCTACGAGCAGTACTTC.

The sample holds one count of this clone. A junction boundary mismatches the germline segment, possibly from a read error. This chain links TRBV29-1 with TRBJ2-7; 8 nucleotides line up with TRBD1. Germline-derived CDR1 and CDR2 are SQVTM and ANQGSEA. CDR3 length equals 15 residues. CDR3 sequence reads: CSVEEQGVGQWQQYF. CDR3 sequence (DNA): TGCAGCGTGGAAGAACAGGGGGTAGGTCAGTGGCAGCAGTACTTC.

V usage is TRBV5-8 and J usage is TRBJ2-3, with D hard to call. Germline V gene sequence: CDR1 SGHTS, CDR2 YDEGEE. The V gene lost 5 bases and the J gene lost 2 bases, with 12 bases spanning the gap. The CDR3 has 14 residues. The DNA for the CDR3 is TGTGCCAGCAGTTACACCCGACACACAGATACGCAGTATTTT. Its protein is CASSYTRHTDTQYF.

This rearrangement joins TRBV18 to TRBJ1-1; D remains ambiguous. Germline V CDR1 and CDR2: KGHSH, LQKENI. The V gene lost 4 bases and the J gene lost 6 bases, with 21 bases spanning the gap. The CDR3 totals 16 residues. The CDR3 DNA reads TGTGCCAGCTCACGAACGGGGTACCAAAAGCAGGCTGAAGCTTTCTTT. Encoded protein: CASSRTGYQKQAEAFF.

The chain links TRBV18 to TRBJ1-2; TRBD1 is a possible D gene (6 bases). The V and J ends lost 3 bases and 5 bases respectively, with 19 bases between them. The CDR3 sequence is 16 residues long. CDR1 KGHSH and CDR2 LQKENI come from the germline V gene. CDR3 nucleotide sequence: TGTGCCAGCTCACCCTCTCAAGCCAAGGGGGGGTATGGCTACACCTTC. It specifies CASSPSQAKGGYGYTF.

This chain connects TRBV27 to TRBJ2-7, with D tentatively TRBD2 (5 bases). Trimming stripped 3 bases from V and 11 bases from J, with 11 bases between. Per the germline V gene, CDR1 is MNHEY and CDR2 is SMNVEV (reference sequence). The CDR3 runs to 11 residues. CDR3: CASSFLGEEYF. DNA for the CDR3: TGTGCCAGCAGTTTTTTGGGAGAGGAGTACTTC.

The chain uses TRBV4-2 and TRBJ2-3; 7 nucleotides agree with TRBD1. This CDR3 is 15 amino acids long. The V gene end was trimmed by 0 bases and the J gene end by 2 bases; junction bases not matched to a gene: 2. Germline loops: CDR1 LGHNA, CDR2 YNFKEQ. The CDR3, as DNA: TGTGCCAGCAGCCAAGAGGGACAGTACACAGATACGCAGTATTTT. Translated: CASSQEGQYTDTQYF.

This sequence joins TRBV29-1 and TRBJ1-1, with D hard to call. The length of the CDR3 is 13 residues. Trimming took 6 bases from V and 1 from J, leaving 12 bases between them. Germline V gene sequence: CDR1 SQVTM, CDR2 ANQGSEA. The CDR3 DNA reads TGCAGCGTCCCGACACCTCCGAACACTGAAGCTTTCTTT. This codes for CSVPTPPNTEAFF.

The CDR3 protein is CASSVPTENIQYF. CDR3 DNA sequence: TGTGCCAGCAGCGTACCGACAGAAAACATTCAGTACTTC. J is TRBJ2-4 and V is TRBV9; a possible D gene is TRBD1 (5 bases). The CDR3 spans 13 residues. The germline gives CDR1 SGDLS, CDR2 YYNGEE. V lost 1 base and J 5 bases, leaving 7 bases between the germline ends.

For the CDR3, the DNA is TGTGCCAGCAGCCAAGATTATGTAAATAGCAATCAGCCCCAGCATTTT. Amino acids: CASSQDYVNSNQPQHF. V and J are TRBV4-2 and TRBJ1-5, with unresolved D. This CDR3 has 16 amino acids. Germline CDR1 is LGHNA and CDR2 is YNFKEQ. Trimming left V 0 bases short and J 0 bases short, with 9 bases between.

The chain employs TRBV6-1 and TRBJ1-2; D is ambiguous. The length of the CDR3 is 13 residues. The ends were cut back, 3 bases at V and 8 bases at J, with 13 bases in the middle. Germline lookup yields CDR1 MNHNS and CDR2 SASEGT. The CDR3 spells CASSELQVSGYTF. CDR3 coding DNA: TGTGCCAGCAGTGAGTTGCAGGTGAGCGGCTACACCTTC.

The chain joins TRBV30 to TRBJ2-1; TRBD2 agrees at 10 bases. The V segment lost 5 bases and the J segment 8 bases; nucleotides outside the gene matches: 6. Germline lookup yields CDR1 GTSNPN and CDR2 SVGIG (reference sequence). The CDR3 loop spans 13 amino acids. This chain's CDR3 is CAWLAGGVYEQFF. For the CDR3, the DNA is TGTGCCTGGTTAGCGGGAGGCGTATATGAGCAGTTCTTC. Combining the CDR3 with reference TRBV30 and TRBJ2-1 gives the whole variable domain SQTIHQWPATLVQPVGSPLSLECTVEGTSNPNLYWYRQAAGRGLQLLFYSVGIGQISSEVPQNLSASRPQDRQFILSSKKLLLSDSGFYLCAWLAGGVYEQFFGPGTRLTVL.

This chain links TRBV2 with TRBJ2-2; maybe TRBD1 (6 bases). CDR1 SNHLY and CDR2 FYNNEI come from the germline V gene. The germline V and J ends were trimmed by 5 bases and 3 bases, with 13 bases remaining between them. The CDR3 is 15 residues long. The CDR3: CASSRQGTYTGELFF. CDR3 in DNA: TGTGCCAGCAGTCGGCAGGGGACATACACCGGGGAGCTGTTTTTT. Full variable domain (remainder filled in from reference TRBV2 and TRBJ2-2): EPEVTQTPSHQVTQMGQEVILRCVPISNHLYFYWYRQILGQKVEFLVSFYNNEISEKSEIFDDQFSVERPDGSNFTLKIRSTKLEDSAMYFCASSRQGTYTGELFFGEGSRLTVL.

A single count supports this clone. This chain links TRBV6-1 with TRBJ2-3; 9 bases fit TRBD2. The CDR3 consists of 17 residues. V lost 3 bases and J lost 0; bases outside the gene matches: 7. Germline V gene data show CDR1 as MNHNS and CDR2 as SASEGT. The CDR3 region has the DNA TGTGCCAGCAGTGACCTCACTAGCGGGTTTAGCACAGATACGCAGTATTTT. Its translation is CASSDLTSGFSTDTQYF.

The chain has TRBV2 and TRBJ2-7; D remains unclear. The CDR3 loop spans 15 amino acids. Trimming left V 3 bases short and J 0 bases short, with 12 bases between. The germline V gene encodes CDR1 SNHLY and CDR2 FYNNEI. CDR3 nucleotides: TGTGCCAGCAGTGAGGCCCTCTTAAGCTCCTACGAGCAGTACTTC. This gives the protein CASSEALLSSYEQYF.

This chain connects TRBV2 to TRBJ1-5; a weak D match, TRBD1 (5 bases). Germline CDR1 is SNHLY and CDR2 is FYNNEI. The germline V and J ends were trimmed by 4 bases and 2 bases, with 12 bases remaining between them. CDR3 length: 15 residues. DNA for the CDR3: TGTGCCAGCAGTGGACAGACGACACGCAATCAGCCCCAGCATTTT. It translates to CASSGQTTRNQPQHF. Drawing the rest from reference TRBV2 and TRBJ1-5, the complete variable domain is EPEVTQTPSHQVTQMGQEVILRCVPISNHLYFYWYRQILGQKVEFLVSFYNNEISEKSEIFDDQFSVERPDGSNFTLKIRSTKLEDSAMYFCASSGQTTRNQPQHFGDGTRLSIL.

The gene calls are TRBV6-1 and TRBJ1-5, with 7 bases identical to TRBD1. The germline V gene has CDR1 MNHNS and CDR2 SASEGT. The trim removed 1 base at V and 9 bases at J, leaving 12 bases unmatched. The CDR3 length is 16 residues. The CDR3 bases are TGTGCCAGCAGTGAAGTTTACCAGGGGGGTCGTCGGCCCCAGCATTTT. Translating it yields CASSEVYQGGRRPQHF.

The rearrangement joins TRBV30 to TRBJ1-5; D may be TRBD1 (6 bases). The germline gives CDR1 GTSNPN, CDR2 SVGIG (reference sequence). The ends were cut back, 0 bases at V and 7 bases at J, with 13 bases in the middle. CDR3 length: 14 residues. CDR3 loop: CAWSVGQGSQPQHF. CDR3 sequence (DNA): TGTGCCTGGAGTGTAGGGCAGGGGTCCCAGCCCCAGCATTTT. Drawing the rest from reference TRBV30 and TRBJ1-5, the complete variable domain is SQTIHQWPATLVQPVGSPLSLECTVEGTSNPNLYWYRQAAGRGLQLLFYSVGIGQISSEVPQNLSASRPQDRQFILSSKKLLLSDSGFYLCAWSVGQGSQPQHFGDGTRLSIL.

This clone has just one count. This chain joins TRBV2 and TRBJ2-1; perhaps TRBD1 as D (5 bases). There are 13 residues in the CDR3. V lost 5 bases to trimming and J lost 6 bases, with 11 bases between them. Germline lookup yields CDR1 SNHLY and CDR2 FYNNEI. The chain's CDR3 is CASSLTDFNEQFF. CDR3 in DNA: TGTGCCAGCAGTCTGACAGATTTCAATGAGCAGTTCTTC.

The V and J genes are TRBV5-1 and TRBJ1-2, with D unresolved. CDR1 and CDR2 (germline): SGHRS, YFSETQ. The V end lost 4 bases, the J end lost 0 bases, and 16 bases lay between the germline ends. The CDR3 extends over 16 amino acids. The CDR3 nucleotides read TGCGCCAGCAGCCCCCTGACGACATTTCCTAACTATGGCTACACCTTC. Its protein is CASSPLTTFPNYGYTF.

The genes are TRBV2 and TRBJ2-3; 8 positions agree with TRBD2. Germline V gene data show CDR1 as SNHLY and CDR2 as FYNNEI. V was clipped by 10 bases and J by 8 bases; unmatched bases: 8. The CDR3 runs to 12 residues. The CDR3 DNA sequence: TGTGCCATCGACTTAGCGGGAACTACGCAGTATTTT. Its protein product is CAIDLAGTTQYF.

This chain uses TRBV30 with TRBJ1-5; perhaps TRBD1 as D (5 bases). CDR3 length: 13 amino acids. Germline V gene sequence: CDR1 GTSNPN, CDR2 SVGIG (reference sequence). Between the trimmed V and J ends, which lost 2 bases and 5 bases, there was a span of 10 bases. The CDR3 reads CAWSSQVDQPQHF. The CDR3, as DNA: TGTGCCTGGAGTTCACAGGTGGATCAGCCCCAGCATTTT.

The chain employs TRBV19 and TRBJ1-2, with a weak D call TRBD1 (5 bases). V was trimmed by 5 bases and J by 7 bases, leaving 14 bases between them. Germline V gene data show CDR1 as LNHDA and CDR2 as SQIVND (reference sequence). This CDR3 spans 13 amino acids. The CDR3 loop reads CASSFQGEPGYTF. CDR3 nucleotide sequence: TGTGCCAGTAGTTTCCAGGGCGAACCTGGCTACACCTTC. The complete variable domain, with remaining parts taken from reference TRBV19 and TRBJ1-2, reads DGGITQSPKYLFRKEGQNVTLSCEQNLNHDAMYWYRQDPGQGLRLIYYSQIVNDFQKGDIAEGYSVSREKKESFPLTVTSAQKNPTAFYLCASSFQGEPGYTFGSGTRLTVV.

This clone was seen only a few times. The CDR3 DNA is TGTGCCAGCTCATCAGAAGAGACCCAGTACTTC. This sequence encodes CASSSEETQYF. The V call is TRBV18, the J call TRBJ2-5; D gene ambiguous. The CDR3 totals 11 residues. Trimming took off 5 bases at V and 3 bases at J, with 4 bases between the two ends. Germline V gene data show CDR1 as KGHSH and CDR2 as LQKENI.

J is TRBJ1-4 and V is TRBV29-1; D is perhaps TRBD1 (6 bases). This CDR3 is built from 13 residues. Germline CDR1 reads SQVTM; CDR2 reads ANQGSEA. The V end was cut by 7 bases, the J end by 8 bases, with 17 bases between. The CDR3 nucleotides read TGCAGCGGTCAACAGGGAAGGGGGGAAAAACTGTTTTTT. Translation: CSGQQGRGEKLFF. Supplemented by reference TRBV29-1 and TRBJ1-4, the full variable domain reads SAVISQKPSRDICQRGTSLTIQCQVDSQVTMMFWYRQQPGQSLTLIATANQGSEATYESGFVIDKFPISRPNLTFSTLTVSNMSPEDSSIYLCSGQQGRGEKLFFGSGTQLSVL.